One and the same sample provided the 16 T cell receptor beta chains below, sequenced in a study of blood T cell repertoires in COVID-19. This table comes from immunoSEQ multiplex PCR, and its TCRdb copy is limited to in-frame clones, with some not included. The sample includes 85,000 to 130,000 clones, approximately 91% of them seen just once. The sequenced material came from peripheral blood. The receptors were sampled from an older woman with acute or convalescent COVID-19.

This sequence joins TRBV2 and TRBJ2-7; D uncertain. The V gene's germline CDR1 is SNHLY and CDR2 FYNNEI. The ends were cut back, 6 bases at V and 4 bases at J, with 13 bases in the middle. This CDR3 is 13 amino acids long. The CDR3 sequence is CASRRPFKYEQYF. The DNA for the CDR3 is TGTGCCAGCAGGAGGCCCTTCAAATACGAGCAGTACTTC. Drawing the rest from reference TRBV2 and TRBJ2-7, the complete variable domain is EPEVTQTPSHQVTQMGQEVILRCVPISNHLYFYWYRQILGQKVEFLVSFYNNEISEKSEIFDDQFSVERPDGSNFTLKIRSTKLEDSAMYFCASRRPFKYEQYFGPGTRLTVT.

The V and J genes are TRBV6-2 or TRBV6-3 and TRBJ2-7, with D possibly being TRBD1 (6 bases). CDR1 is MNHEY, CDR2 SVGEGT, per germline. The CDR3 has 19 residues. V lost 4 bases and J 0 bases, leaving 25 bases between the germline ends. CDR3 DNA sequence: TGTGCCAGCAGTTTGAGCGGAAGGGGGTTCTGGGGAAGCTCCTACGAGCAGTACTTC. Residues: CASSLSGRGFWGSSYEQYF.

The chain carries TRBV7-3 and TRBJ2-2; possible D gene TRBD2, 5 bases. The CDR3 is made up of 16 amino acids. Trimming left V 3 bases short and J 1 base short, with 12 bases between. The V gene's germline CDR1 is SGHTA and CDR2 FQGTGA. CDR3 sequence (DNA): TGTGCCAGCAGCTTTCGCACCGGACTGAACACCGGGGAGCTGTTTTTT. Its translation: CASSFRTGLNTGELFF.

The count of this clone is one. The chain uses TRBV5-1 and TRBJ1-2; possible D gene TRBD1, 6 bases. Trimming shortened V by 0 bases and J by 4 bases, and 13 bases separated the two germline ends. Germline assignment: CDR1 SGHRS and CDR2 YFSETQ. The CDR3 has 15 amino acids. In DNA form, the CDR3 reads TGCGCCAGCAGCTTGGAAGCGGCCAGGGGCTATGGCTACACCTTC. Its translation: CASSLEAARGYGYTF.

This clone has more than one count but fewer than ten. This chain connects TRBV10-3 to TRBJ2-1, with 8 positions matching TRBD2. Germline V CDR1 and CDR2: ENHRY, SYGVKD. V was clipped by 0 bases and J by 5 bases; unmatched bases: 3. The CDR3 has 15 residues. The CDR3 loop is CAISESPAGDNEQFF. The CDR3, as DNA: TGTGCCATCAGTGAGTCGCCAGCGGGAGACAATGAGCAGTTCTTC.

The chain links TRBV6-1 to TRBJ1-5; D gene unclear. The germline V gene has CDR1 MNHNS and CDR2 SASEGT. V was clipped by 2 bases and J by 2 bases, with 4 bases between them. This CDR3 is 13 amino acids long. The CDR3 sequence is CASSELGNQPQHF. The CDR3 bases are TGTGCCAGCAGTGAACTCGGCAATCAGCCCCAGCATTTT.

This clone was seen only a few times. This CDR3 reads CASSPGQGIYEQYV. In DNA form, the CDR3 reads TGCGCCAGCAGCCCGGGACAGGGGATCTACGAGCAGTACGTC. This chain joins TRBV5-1 and TRBJ2-7, with 10 bases that match TRBD1. Unmatched junction bases numbered 4, after V lost 4 bases and J lost 3 bases. From germline, CDR1 is SGHRS and CDR2 YFSETQ. This CDR3 is 14 amino acids long.

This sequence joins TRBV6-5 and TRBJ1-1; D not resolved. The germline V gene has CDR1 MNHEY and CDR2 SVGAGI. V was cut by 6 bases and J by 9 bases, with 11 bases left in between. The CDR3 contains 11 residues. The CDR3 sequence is CASSQANKAFF. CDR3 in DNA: TGTGCCAGCAGCCAAGCCAATAAAGCTTTCTTT.

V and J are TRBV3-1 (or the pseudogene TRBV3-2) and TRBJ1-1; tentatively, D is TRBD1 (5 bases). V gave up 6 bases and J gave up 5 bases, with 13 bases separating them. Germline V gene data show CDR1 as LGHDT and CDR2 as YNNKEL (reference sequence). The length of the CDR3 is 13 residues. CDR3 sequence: CASSPGLQTEAFF. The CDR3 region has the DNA TGTGCCAGCAGTCCGGGACTTCAGACTGAAGCTTTCTTT.

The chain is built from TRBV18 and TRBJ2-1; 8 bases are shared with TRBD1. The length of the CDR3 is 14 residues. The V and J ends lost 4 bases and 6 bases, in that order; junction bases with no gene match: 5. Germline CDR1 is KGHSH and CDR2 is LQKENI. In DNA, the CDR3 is TGTGCCAGCTCACTCGGACAGGGAATCAATGAGCAGTTCTTC. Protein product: CASSLGQGINEQFF.

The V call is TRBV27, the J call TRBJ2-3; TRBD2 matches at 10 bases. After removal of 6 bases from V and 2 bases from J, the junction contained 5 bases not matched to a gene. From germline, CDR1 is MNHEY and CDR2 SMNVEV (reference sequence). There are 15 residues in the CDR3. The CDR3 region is CASSLAGGPTDTQYF. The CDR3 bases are TGTGCCAGCAGCTTAGCGGGAGGTCCCACAGATACGCAGTATTTT.

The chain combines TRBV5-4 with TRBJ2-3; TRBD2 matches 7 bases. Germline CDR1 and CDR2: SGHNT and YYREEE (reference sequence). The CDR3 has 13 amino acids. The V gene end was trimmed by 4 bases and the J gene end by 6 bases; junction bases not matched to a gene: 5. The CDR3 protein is CASSPQAGDTQYF. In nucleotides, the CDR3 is TGTGCCAGCAGCCCTCAAGCGGGGGATACGCAGTATTTT. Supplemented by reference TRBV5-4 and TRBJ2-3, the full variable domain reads ETGVTQSPTHLIKTRGQQVTLRCSSQSGHNTVSWYQQALGQGPQFIFQYYREEENGRGNFPPRFSGLQFPNYSSELNVNALELDDSALYLCASSPQAGDTQYFGPGTRLTVL.

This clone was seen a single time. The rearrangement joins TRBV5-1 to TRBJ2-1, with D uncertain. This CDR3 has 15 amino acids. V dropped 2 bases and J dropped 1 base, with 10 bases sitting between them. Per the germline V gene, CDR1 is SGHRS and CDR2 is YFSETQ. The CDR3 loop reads CASSFFAESYNEQFF. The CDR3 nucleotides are TGCGCCAGCAGCTTCTTTGCGGAGTCCTACAATGAGCAGTTCTTC. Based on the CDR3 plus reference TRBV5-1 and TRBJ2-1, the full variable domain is KAGVTQTPRYLIKTRGQQVTLSCSPISGHRSVSWYQQTPGQGLQFLFEYFSETQRNKGNFPGRFSGRQFSNSRSEMNVSTLELGDSALYLCASSFFAESYNEQFFGPGTRLTVL.

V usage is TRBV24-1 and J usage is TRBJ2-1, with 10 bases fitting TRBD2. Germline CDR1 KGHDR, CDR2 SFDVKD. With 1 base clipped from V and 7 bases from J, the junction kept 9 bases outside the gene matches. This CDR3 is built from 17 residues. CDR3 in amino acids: CATSDFSSAGGGNEQFF. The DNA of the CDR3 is TGTGCCACCAGTGATTTTTCTTCAGCGGGAGGGGGAAATGAGCAGTTCTTC.

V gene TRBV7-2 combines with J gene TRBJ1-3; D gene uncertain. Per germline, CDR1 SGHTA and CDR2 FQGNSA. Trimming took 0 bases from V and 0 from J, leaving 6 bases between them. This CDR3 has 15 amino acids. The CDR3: CASSLAPGSGNTIYF. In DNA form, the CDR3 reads TGTGCCAGCAGCTTAGCGCCGGGCTCTGGAAACACCATATATTTT.

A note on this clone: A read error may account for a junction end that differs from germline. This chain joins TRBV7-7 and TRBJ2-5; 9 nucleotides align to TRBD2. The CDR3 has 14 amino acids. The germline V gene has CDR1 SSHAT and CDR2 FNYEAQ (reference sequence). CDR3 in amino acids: CASSTTSGQETQYF. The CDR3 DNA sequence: TGTGCTAGCAGCACGACTAGCGGCCAAGAGACCCAGTACTTC. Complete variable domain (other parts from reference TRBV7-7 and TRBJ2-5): GAGVSQSPRYKVTKRGQDVTLRCDPISSHATLYWYQQALGQGPEFLTYFNYEAQPDKSGLPSDRFSAERPEGSISTLTIQRTEQRDSAMYRCASSTTSGQETQYFGPGTRLLVL.